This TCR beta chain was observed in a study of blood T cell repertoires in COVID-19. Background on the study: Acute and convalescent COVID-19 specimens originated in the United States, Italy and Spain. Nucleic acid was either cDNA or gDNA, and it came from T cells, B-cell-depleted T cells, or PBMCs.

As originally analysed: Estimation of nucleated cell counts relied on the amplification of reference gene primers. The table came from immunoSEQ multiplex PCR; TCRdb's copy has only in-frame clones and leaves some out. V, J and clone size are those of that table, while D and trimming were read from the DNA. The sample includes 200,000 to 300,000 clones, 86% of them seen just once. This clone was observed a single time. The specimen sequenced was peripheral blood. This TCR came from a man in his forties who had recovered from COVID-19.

The CDR3 is CASSLVGGPDTQYF. The DNA for the CDR3 is TGTGCCAGCAGCTTGGTGGGAGGCCCAGATACGCAGTATTTT. V and J are TRBV5-8 and TRBJ2-3; TRBD2 might be the D (6 bases). Between the trimmed V and J ends, which lost 0 bases and 4 bases, there was a span of 9 bases. In germline, CDR1 is SGHTS, CDR2 YDEGEE. The CDR3 is 14 residues long.